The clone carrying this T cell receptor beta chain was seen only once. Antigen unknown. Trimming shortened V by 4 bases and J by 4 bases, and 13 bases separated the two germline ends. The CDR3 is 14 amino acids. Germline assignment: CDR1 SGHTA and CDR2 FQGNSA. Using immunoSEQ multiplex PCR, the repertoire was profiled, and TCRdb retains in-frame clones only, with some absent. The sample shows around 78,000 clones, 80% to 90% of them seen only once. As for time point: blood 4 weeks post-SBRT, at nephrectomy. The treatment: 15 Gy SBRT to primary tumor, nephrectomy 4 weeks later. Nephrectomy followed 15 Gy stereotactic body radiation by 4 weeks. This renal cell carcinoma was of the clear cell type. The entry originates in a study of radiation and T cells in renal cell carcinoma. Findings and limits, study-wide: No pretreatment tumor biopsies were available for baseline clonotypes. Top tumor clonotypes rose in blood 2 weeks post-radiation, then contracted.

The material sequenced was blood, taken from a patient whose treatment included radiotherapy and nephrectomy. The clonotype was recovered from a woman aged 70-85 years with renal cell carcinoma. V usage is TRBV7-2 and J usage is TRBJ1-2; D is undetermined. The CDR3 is CASSSELRFYGYTF. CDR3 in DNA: TGTGCCAGCAGCTCGGAACTTCGATTCTATGGCTACACCTTC.